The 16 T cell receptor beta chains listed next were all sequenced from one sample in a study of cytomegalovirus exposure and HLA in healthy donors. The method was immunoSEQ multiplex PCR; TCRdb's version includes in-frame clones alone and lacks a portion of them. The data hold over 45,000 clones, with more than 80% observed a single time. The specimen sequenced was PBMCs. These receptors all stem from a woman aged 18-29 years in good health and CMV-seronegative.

CDR3 in DNA: TGTGCCAGCTCACCGGTGGACAGCTCGAGCTCCTATAATTCACCCCTCCACTTT. Translating it yields CASSPVDSSSSYNSPLHF. J is TRBJ1-6 and V is TRBV18; maybe TRBD1 (6 bases). CDR1 is KGHSH and CDR2 is LQKENI in the germline V gene. Trimming took off 3 bases at V and 0 bases at J, with 15 bases between the two ends. The CDR3 runs 18 residues.

In DNA, the CDR3 is TGTGCCAGCAGCTTAGGCAGGGCGAACACTGAAGCTTTCTTT. Translating it yields CASSLGRANTEAFF. V and J are TRBV7-2 and TRBJ1-1; weak D call: TRBD1 (5 bases). Per germline, CDR1 SGHTA and CDR2 FQGNSA. This CDR3 spans 14 amino acids. Trimming stripped 1 base from V and 1 base from J, with 7 bases between.

CDR3 residues: CAISLGEGGVYGYTF. The CDR3, as DNA: TGTGCCATCAGCCTCGGGGAGGGGGGAGTCTATGGCTACACCTTC. V usage is TRBV10-3 and J usage is TRBJ1-2; D is perhaps TRBD1 (6 bases). CDR1 is ENHRY, CDR2 SYGVKD, per germline. The CDR3 length is 15 residues. V lost 6 bases and J lost 4, with 18 bases in between.

The CDR3 loop reads CASSPLGGQNTEAFF. For the CDR3, the DNA is TGTGCCAGCTCACCACTGGGTGGACAGAACACTGAAGCTTTCTTT. The V and J genes are TRBV18 and TRBJ1-1; possibly TRBD1 for D (5 bases). Trimming stripped 1 base from V and 1 base from J, with 10 bases between. From germline, CDR1 is KGHSH and CDR2 LQKENI. The CDR3 contains 15 residues.

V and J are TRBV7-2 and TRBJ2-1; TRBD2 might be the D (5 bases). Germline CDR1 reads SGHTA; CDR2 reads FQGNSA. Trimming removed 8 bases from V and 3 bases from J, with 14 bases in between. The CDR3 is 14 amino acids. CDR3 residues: CASGSIASYNEQFF. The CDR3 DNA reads TGTGCCAGCGGCTCAATAGCGAGCTACAATGAGCAGTTCTTC.

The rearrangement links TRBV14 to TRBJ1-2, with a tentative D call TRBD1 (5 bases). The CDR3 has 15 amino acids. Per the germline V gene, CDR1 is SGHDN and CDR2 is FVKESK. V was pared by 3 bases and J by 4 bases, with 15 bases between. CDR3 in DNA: TGTGCCAGCAGCCAGGGCAGGGCGGGGCTCTATGGCTACACCTTC. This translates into CASSQGRAGLYGYTF. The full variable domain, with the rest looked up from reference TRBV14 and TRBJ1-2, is EAGVTQFPSHSVIEKGQTVTLRCDPISGHDNLYWYRRVMGKEIKFLLHFVKESKQDESGMPNNRFLAERTGGTYSTLKVQPAELEDSGVYFCASSQGRAGLYGYTFGSGTRLTVV.

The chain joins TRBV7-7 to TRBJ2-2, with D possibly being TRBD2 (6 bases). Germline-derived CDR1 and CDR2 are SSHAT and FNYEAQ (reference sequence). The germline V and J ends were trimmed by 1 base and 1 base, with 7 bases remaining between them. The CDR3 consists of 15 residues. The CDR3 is CASSLDGGNTGELFF. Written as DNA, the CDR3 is TGTGCCAGCAGCTTAGACGGGGGGAACACCGGGGAGCTGTTTTTT.

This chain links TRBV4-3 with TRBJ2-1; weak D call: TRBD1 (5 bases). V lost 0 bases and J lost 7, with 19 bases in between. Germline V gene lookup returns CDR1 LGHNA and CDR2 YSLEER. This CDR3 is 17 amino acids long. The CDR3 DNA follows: TGCGCCAGCAGCCAAGATCCAAGGGGTGGGGCGGTGAATGAGCAGTTCTTC. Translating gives CASSQDPRGGAVNEQFF.

The CDR3 loop is CASSIRGEQPQHF. DNA of the CDR3: TGTGCCAGTAGTATCAGGGGAGAACAGCCCCAGCATTTT. V and J are TRBV19 and TRBJ1-5; D perhaps matches TRBD1 (6 bases). CDR1 and CDR2 from the germline V gene are LNHDA and SQIVND (reference sequence). The CDR3 is 13 amino acids. Trimming cost V 3 bases and J 7 bases, with 10 bases left between them.

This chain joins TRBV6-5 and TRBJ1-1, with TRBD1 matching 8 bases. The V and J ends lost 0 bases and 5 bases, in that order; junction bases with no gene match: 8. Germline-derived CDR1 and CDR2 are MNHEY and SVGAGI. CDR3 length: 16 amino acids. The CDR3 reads CASSYSLQGVWTEAFF. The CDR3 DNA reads TGTGCCAGCAGTTACTCGCTACAGGGGGTGTGGACTGAAGCTTTCTTT.

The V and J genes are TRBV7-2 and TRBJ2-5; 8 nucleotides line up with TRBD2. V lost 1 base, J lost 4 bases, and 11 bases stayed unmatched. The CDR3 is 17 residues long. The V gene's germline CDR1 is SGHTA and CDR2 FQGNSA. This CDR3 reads CASSLGPRAGVAETQYF. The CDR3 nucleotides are TGTGCCAGCAGCTTAGGGCCCCGAGCGGGAGTGGCAGAGACCCAGTACTTC.

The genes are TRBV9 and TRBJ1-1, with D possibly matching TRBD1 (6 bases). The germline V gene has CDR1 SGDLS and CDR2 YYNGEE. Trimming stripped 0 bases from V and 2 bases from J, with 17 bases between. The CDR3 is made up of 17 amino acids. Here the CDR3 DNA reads TGTGCCAGCAGCGTAGGACTTACAGGGAAGCGAAACACTGAAGCTTTCTTT. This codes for CASSVGLTGKRNTEAFF.

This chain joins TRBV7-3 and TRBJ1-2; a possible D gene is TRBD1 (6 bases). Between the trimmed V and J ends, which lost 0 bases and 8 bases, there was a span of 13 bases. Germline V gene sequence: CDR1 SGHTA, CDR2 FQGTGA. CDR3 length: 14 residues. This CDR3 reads CASSLTGTRDGYTF. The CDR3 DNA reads TGTGCCAGCAGCTTAACAGGGACACGGGACGGCTACACCTTC.

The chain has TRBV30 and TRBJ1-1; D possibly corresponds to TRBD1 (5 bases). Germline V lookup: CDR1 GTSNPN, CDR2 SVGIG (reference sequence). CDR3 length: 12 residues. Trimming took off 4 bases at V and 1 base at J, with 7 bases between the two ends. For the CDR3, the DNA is TGTGCCTGGAACGGACAGAACACTGAAGCTTTCTTT. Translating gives CAWNGQNTEAFF.

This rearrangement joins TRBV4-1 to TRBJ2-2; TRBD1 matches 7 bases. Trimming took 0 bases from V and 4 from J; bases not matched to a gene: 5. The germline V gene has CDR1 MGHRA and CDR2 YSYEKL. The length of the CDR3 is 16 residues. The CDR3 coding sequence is TGCGCCAGCAGCCAAGAGAGGGGGCTAGGCACCGGGGAGCTGTTTTTT. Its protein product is CASSQERGLGTGELFF.

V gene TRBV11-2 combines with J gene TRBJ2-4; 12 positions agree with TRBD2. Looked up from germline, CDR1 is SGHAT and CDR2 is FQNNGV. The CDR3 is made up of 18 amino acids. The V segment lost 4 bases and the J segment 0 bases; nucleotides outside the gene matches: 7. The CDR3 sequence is CASSSKLAGGLAKNIQYF. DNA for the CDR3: TGTGCCAGCAGCTCCAAGCTAGCGGGAGGGTTAGCCAAAAACATTCAGTACTTC. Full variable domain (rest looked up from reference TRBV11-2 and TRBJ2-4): EAGVAQSPRYKIIEKRQSVAFWCNPISGHATLYWYQQILGQGPKLLIQFQNNGVVDDSQLPKDRFSAERLKGVDSTLKIQPAKLEDSAVYLCASSSKLAGGLAKNIQYFGAGTRLSVL.